The clone carrying this T cell receptor (beta chain) appeared many times. The antigen remains unidentified. The data are from a study of early T cells in non-severe SARS-CoV-2 infection. At the level of the study: Sequencing targeted bulk RNA from unsorted whole blood, leaving chains unpaired.

The library protocol tagged individual cDNA molecules with unique molecular identifiers. TCRdb processed the 5' RACE reads anew with MiXCR; each CDR3 protein has one entry. The sample contains about 75,000 distinct CDR3 sequences, about 10% of which appear only once. General study findings and limits: VDJdb-based matching was biased toward anti-spike CD8 responses and missed private and CD4 specificities.

The CDR3 is made up of 12 amino acids. V was clipped by 6 bases and J by 5 bases, with 14 bases between them. CDR1 is SQVTM, CDR2 ANQGSEA, per germline. Sample: whole blood, taken at baseline. This sequence was found in an adult who was a healthcare worker with PCR-confirmed SARS-CoV-2 infection or an uninfected control (not recorded which). This chain joins TRBV29-1 and TRBJ2-7; D is possibly TRBD1 (6 bases). The CDR3 DNA reads TGCAGCGTGCGGCAGGGGATCGACGAGCAGTACTTC. This codes for CSVRQGIDEQYF.